Included here is one T cell receptor (beta chain) sequence, with context. Antigen specificity is unknown. Isolated PBMCs totaled at least 6.5 million in each sample. There were at least 5 micrograms of total RNA extracted from every sample. The CDR3 runs 16 residues. V gave up 1 base and J gave up 1 base, with 13 bases separating them. These data belong to a study of blood T cells in healthy people across ages. Study-wide context: Through template switching, about one barcoded beta molecule was captured per two T cells, as measured in model experiments.

Sample-barcoded 5' priming and a J-beta primer mix drove a second PCR of roughly 6 to 12 cycles. TCRdb re-derived calls from the 5' RACE reads in MiXCR, one entry per CDR3 protein. The sample shows roughly 700,000 distinct CDR3 sequences, 49% of them seen only once. General study points: Fewer expanded clones and more diversity marked long-lived versus aged donors.

The TCR was taken from an older woman in good health. This chain connects TRBV12-3 or TRBV12-4 to TRBJ2-5, with D perhaps given as TRBD1 or TRBD2 (7 bases each). Sequenced input: blood. CDR3 bases: TGTGCCAGCAGTTTAGAGGGGGCGGGGGTCCAAGAGACCCAGTACTTC. It codes for CASSLEGAGVQETQYF.